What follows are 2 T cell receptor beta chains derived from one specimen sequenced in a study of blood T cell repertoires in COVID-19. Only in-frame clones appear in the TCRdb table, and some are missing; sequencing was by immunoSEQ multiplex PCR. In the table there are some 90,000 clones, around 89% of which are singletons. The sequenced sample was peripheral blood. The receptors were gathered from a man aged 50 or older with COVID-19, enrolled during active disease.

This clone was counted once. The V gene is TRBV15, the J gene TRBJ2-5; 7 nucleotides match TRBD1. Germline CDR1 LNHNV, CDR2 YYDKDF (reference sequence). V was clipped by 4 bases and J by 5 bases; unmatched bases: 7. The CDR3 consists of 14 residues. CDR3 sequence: CATSTRQGQETQYF. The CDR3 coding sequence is TGTGCCACCAGCACCCGACAGGGCCAGGAGACCCAGTACTTC. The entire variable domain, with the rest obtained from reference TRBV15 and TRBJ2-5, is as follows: DAMVIQNPRYQVTQFGKPVTLSCSQTLNHNVMYWYQQKSSQAPKLLFHYYDKDFNNEADTPDNFQSRRPNTSFCFLDIRSPGLGDTAMYLCATSTRQGQETQYFGPGTRLLVL.

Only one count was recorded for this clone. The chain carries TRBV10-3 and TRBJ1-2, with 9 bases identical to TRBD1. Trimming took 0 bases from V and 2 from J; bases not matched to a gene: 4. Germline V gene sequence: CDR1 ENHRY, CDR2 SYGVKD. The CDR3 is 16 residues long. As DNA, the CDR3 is TGTGCCATCAGTGAGTCGGGACAGGGCAGAAACTATGGCTACACCTTC. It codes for CAISESGQGRNYGYTF.